A single sample gave rise to the 25 T cell receptor beta chains below, sequenced in a study of blood T cell repertoires in COVID-19. Sequenced by immunoSEQ multiplex PCR; TCRdb stores in-frame clones only, minus some. Of fewer than 90,000 clones listed, 86% were seen once; the top ten hold roughly 15%. Sequenced: peripheral blood. The origin of the receptors is a man older than 75 in a cohort sampled during active COVID-19.

The chain links TRBV21-1 to TRBJ1-4; the table gives TRBD1 as D, unverified against the DNA. TRBV21-1 is noted as a pseudogene. The CDR3 loop spans 16 amino acids. CDR3 residues: CASSNATGATNEKLFF. The DNA of the CDR3 is TGTGCCAGCAGCAACGCTACAGGGGCAACTAATGAAAAACTGTTTTTT.

The V gene is TRBV9, the J gene TRBJ2-2; 14 nucleotides align to TRBD2. V gave up 4 bases and J gave up 4 bases; unmatched junction bases: 6. This CDR3 has 17 residues. Germline CDR1 SGDLS, CDR2 YYNGEE. The CDR3 region has the DNA TGTGCCAGCAGCCTTAGGACTAGCGGGGGGTCCACCGGGGAGCTGTTTTTT. This encodes CASSLRTSGGSTGELFF.

The chain is built from TRBV5-6 and TRBJ2-2; D is unresolved. This CDR3 is built from 13 residues. The germline gives CDR1 SGHDT, CDR2 YYEEEE. V was pared by 0 bases and J by 6 bases, with 6 bases between. The CDR3 loop reads CASSLELPGELFF. The CDR3 coding sequence is TGTGCCAGCAGCTTGGAGCTTCCCGGGGAGCTGTTTTTT. The full variable domain, completed using reference TRBV5-6 and TRBJ2-2, is DAGVTQSPTHLIKTRGQQVTLRCSPKSGHDTVSWYQQALGQGPQFIFQYYEEEERQRGNFPDRFSGHQFPNYSSELNVNALLLGDSALYLCASSLELPGELFFGEGSRLTVL.

The chain links TRBV3-1 (or the pseudogene TRBV3-2) to TRBJ1-4, with D unresolved. Germline assignment: CDR1 LGHDT and CDR2 YNNKEL (reference sequence). This CDR3 is 13 amino acids long. V lost 4 bases to trimming and J lost 8 bases, with 11 bases between them. Written as DNA, the CDR3 is TGTGCCAGCAGCCCCACGGAGGGAGAAAAACTGTTTTTT. It yields the protein CASSPTEGEKLFF.

V usage is TRBV12-5 and J usage is TRBJ2-7, with D perhaps matching TRBD2 (7 bases). The V end was cut by 3 bases, the J end by 3 bases, with 12 bases between. Per germline, CDR1 LGHNT and CDR2 FRNRAP. The CDR3 contains 14 residues. The DNA for the CDR3 is TGTGCTAGTGGTTTAGAAGGGGGGGGCTACGAGCAGTACTTC. The encoded protein is CASGLEGGGYEQYF.

This rearrangement joins TRBV11-2 to TRBJ1-2; TRBD1 aligns across 10 bases. CDR1 SGHAT and CDR2 FQNNGV come from the germline V gene. Unmatched junction bases numbered 4, after V lost 3 bases and J lost 6 bases. The CDR3 spans 14 residues. The CDR3 region has the DNA TGTGCCAGCAGCTTCAGACAGGGGGCAGATGGCTACACCTTC. Translation: CASSFRQGADGYTF.

The chain carries TRBV3-1 (or the pseudogene TRBV3-2) and TRBJ2-5; TRBD1 agrees at 7 bases. This CDR3 has 15 amino acids. Germline lookup yields CDR1 LGHDT and CDR2 YNNKEL (reference sequence). After removal of 4 bases from V and 4 bases from J, the junction contained 9 bases not matched to a gene. CDR3 nucleotide sequence: TGTGCCAGCAGCCCCCCGGACAGGCCGCGAGAGACCCAGTACTTC. Amino acids: CASSPPDRPRETQYF.

The chain has TRBV7-2 and TRBJ1-5; D is perhaps TRBD1 (5 bases). Germline lookup yields CDR1 SGHTA and CDR2 FQGNSA. The CDR3 has 15 residues. Trimming pared 1 base from V and 3 bases from J, leaving 10 bases between. The CDR3: CASSLVRGYNQPQHF. The DNA for the CDR3 is TGTGCCAGCAGCTTAGTTAGGGGTTACAATCAGCCCCAGCATTTT.

The rearrangement joins TRBV9 to TRBJ1-3; D ambiguous. CDR3 length equals 13 residues. The germline CDR1 and CDR2 sequences are SGDLS and YYNGEE. The V gene lost 0 bases and the J gene lost 3 bases, with 4 bases spanning the gap. CDR3 nucleotide sequence: TGTGCCAGCAGCGTAGGAGGTGGAAACACCATATATTTT. Encoded protein: CASSVGGGNTIYF.

V usage is TRBV7-7 and J usage is TRBJ2-5, with a weak D call TRBD1 (6 bases). CDR1 and CDR2 (germline): SSHAT, FNYEAQ (reference sequence). The CDR3 spans 15 residues. With 4 bases removed from V and 0 bases from J, the gap between germline ends came to 12 bases. CDR3 sequence: CASSYGQTYQETQYF. CDR3 sequence (DNA): TGTGCCAGCAGCTACGGACAGACGTACCAAGAGACCCAGTACTTC.

The V and J genes are TRBV25-1 and TRBJ1-2; D remains unclear. Germline values: CDR1 MGHDK, CDR2 SYGVNS. V lost 2 bases and J 2 bases, leaving 6 bases between the germline ends. The CDR3 is 13 residues long. The CDR3 nucleotides are TGTGCCAGCAGTGAAGAGCGAAACTATGGCTACACCTTC. It is translated as CASSEERNYGYTF.

This chain links TRBV28 with TRBJ1-3, with 7 positions matching TRBD1. The V segment lost 4 bases and the J segment 1 base; nucleotides outside the gene matches: 7. CDR1 MDHEN and CDR2 SYDVKM come from the germline V gene. This CDR3 is built from 16 residues. In DNA form, the CDR3 reads TGTGCCAGCAGTTCCATGGACAGGAGGTCTGGAAACACCATATATTTT. Translated, it gives CASSSMDRRSGNTIYF.

The chain uses TRBV7-3 and TRBJ2-7; the match to TRBD2 covers 7 bases. Per the germline V gene, CDR1 is SGHTA and CDR2 is FQGTGA. V dropped 3 bases and J dropped 5; count of bases not matched to a gene: 1. This CDR3 region has 12 residues. CDR3 sequence: CASSLGGDEQYF. The CDR3 coding sequence is TGTGCCAGCAGCTTGGGAGGGGACGAGCAGTACTTC.

This clone has only a few counts. The V and J genes are TRBV6-5 and TRBJ2-1; possible D gene TRBD1, 5 bases. V gave up 6 bases and J gave up 9 bases, with 21 bases separating them. Germline values: CDR1 MNHEY, CDR2 SVGAGI. The CDR3 is made up of 15 amino acids. This CDR3 is CASSPPTKGLSEQFF. Written as DNA, the CDR3 is TGTGCCAGCAGCCCACCGACAAAGGGGTTGAGTGAGCAGTTCTTC.

The chain combines TRBV6-6 with TRBJ1-6; TRBD1 matches at 9 bases. Germline-derived CDR1 and CDR2 are MNHNY and SVGAGI (reference sequence). This CDR3 has 16 residues. J was trimmed by 8 bases and V by 0 bases; bases with no gene match: 5. In DNA form, the CDR3 reads TGTGCCAGCAGTTACTCGGCGACAGGGGGAGATTCACCCCTCCACTTT. Translated: CASSYSATGGDSPLHF.

The chain has TRBV27 and TRBJ2-2, with 10 bases identical to TRBD2. The V gene end was trimmed by 6 bases and the J gene end by 4 bases; junction bases not matched to a gene: 14. Germline CDR1 and CDR2: MNHEY and SMNVEV (reference sequence). CDR3 length: 18 amino acids. The CDR3 DNA is TGTGCCAGCAGCCCCCGGGTAGCGGGGGGCAGAGGCACCGGGGAGCTGTTTTTT. Its protein is CASSPRVAGGRGTGELFF.

V usage is TRBV5-6 and J usage is TRBJ2-3; D gene uncertain. Germline values: CDR1 SGHDT, CDR2 YYEEEE. The CDR3 totals 15 residues. With 4 bases removed from V and 0 bases from J, the gap between germline ends came to 12 bases. The CDR3 sequence is CASSLEQTSTDTQYF. For the CDR3, the DNA is TGTGCCAGCAGCCTCGAACAGACAAGCACAGATACGCAGTATTTT. Together with reference TRBV5-6 and TRBJ2-3, the CDR3 gives the full variable domain: DAGVTQSPTHLIKTRGQQVTLRCSPKSGHDTVSWYQQALGQGPQFIFQYYEEEERQRGNFPDRFSGHQFPNYSSELNVNALLLGDSALYLCASSLEQTSTDTQYFGPGTRLTVL.

This clone is medium-sized in the sample. The chain recombines TRBV7-9 with TRBJ1-1, with 9 nucleotides matching TRBD1. The V gene's germline CDR1 is SEHNR and CDR2 FQNEAQ (reference sequence). This CDR3 comprises 18 residues. V shed 2 bases, J shed 1 base, and the junction held 11 bases outside the gene matches. The CDR3 loop is CASSLKTVQGAPNTEAFF. Here the CDR3 DNA reads TGTGCCAGCAGCTTAAAAACTGTACAGGGGGCTCCGAACACTGAAGCTTTCTTT.

With respect to this clone: Other DNA sequences in this specimen translate into the identical CDR3. The chain employs TRBV7-3 and TRBJ2-5, with 14 bases matching TRBD2. The CDR3 consists of 16 residues. Germline V gene data show CDR1 as SGHTA and CDR2 as FQGTGA. V was clipped by 2 bases and J by 1 base; unmatched bases: 0. CDR3 DNA: TGTGCCAGCAGCTTAGGACTAGCGGGGGGCCAAGAGACCCAGTACTTC. Translating gives CASSLGLAGGQETQYF.

The chain has TRBV4-3 and TRBJ1-1; 8 nucleotides align to TRBD1. Per germline, CDR1 LGHNA and CDR2 YSLEER. This CDR3 spans 15 amino acids. Trimming removed 0 bases from V and 10 bases from J; junction bases left unmatched: 10. The CDR3 DNA reads as TGCGCCAGCAGCCAAGATCCGTCCAGGGGGCTGCGAGCTTTCTTT. Protein product: CASSQDPSRGLRAFF.

This clone was seen a single time. Other DNA sequences in the same sample also yield this CDR3. V gene TRBV5-1 combines with J gene TRBJ1-6; tentative D call: TRBD1 (5 bases). Per the germline V gene, CDR1 is SGHRS and CDR2 is YFSETQ. This CDR3 has 14 amino acids. Trimming removed 0 bases at V and 9 bases at J, with 10 bases between. The CDR3 region has the DNA TGCGCCAGCAGCTTGGAAGGGGCACGTTCACCCCTCCACTTT. Its protein product is CASSLEGARSPLHF.

This clone appeared once. V gene TRBV2 combines with J gene TRBJ2-2; 8 bases align to TRBD1. The CDR3 is 14 amino acids. Germline V gives CDR1 SNHLY, CDR2 FYNNEI. V trimming: 6 bases; J trimming: 4 bases; junction bases outside the gene matches: 4. This chain's CDR3 is CASRDRDSTGELFF. The CDR3 nucleotides read TGTGCCAGCAGGGACAGGGATAGCACCGGGGAGCTGTTTTTT.

This clone was counted a few times. The chain carries TRBV30 and TRBJ1-6, with TRBD1 identical over 9 bases. V shed 4 bases and J 5 bases; nucleotides not matched to a gene: 12. Germline lookup yields CDR1 GTSNPN and CDR2 SVGIG (reference sequence). There are 17 residues in the CDR3. The CDR3 loop is CAWIQCPGQGDNSPLHF. CDR3 DNA sequence: TGTGCCTGGATTCAGTGCCCGGGACAGGGAGATAATTCACCCCTCCACTTT. The whole variable domain, remainder taken from reference TRBV30 and TRBJ1-6, is SQTIHQWPATLVQPVGSPLSLECTVEGTSNPNLYWYRQAAGRGLQLLFYSVGIGQISSEVPQNLSASRPQDRQFILSSKKLLLSDSGFYLCAWIQCPGQGDNSPLHFGNGTRLTVT.

This clone occurred a few times. This chain links TRBV9 with TRBJ1-4; D is ambiguous. The germline CDR1 and CDR2 sequences are SGDLS and YYNGEE. The CDR3 is 14 amino acids. V was trimmed by 1 base and J by 3 bases, leaving 7 bases between them. DNA of the CDR3: TGTGCCAGCAGCGTACATGCGGCTAATGAAAAACTGTTTTTT. This encodes CASSVHAANEKLFF.

The chain combines TRBV5-1 with TRBJ2-2; tentatively, D is TRBD1 (5 bases). This CDR3 is 15 amino acids long. V was shortened by 0 bases and J by 5 bases, with 11 bases between the two germline ends. Germline V gene data show CDR1 as SGHRS and CDR2 as YFSETQ. CDR3 nucleotides: TGCGCCAGCAGCTTGGGCAGGGAAAGGACCGGGGAGCTGTTTTTT. This sequence encodes CASSLGRERTGELFF.